The source of this T cell receptor (beta chain) is a study of T-cell memory formation after mild COVID-19. This CDR3 is 11 amino acids long. The germline V gene encodes CDR1 MNHEY and CDR2 SVGEGT. Trimming removed 6 bases from V and 7 bases from J, with 9 bases in between. TCR alpha and TCR beta cDNA libraries carrying sample barcodes and UMIs were produced by 5'RACE using constant-segment primers. Using its own MiXCR run on the 5' RACE reads, TCRdb lists one record per CDR3 protein. The table has over 400,000 distinct CDR3 sequences, about 22% seen once. Material: PBMCs or a T cell subset sorted from them (not recorded which). The sequence derives from an adult woman who had mild COVID-19 (a few samples of this study predate the infection). Cell type and time point are not known. The rearrangement links TRBV6-2 or TRBV6-3 to TRBJ1-2; D may be TRBD1 (5 bases). The CDR3 is CASSQGIGYTF. DNA for the CDR3: TGTGCCAGCAGCCAGGGAATTGGCTACACCTTC.